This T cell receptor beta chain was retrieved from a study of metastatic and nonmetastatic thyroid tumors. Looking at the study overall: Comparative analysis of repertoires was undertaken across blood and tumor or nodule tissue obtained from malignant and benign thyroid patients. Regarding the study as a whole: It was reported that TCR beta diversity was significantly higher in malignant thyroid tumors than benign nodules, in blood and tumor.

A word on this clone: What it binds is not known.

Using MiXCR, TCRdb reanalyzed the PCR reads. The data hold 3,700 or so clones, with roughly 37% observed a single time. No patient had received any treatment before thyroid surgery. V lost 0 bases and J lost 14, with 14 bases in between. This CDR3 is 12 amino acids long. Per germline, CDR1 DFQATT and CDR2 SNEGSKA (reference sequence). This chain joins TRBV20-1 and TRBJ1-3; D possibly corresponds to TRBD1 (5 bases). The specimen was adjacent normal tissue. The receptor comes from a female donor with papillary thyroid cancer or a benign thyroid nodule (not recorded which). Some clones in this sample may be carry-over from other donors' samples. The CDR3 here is CSAREGGVDVYF. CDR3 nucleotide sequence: TGCAGTGCTAGAGAGGGAGGGGTCGATGTATATTTT.